The sequence of this T cell receptor (beta chain) was determined in a study of cytomegalovirus exposure and HLA in healthy donors. Overall study context: Assignment to the Caucasian-associated ancestry cluster applied to approximately 79% of the approximately 370 genotyped donors. Study-wide points: For most TCR sequences rarity was the rule, although some public TCRs occurred in many donors. Researchers reported in a later analysis that common viral pathogens appeared linked to several top clusters. The Asian-associated ancestry cluster reportedly had fewer N-insertions than the approximately 670-donor mean in a later analysis.

Use of 60 Vbeta and 13 Jbeta primers characterized the PCR. Clones were read by immunoSEQ multiplex PCR, and TCRdb kept only the in-frame ones, dropping some. The data show roughly 200,000 clones, with approximately 85% seen just once and over 2% held by the top ten. Notes on this clone: No antigen is known for it.

The sequencing sample was made of PBMCs. The sequence was collected from a woman between 45 and 60 years old in good health and CMV-seronegative.

In DNA form, the CDR3 reads TGCGCCAGCAGCTTGGATAGGACTAGTCGGCAGTTCTTC. It encodes CASSLDRTSRQFF. V is TRBV5-1 and J is TRBJ2-1; 7 nucleotides match TRBD2. This CDR3 region has 13 residues. CDR1 is SGHRS and CDR2 is YFSETQ in the germline V gene. Trimming removed 0 bases from V and 12 bases from J; junction bases left unmatched: 6.